This is a list of T cell receptor beta chains from one sample in a study of blood T cell repertoires in COVID-19. The repertoire was sequenced with immunoSEQ multiplex PCR; TCRdb's copy has only in-frame clones and lacks some. The sample yields some 96,000 clones, just under 80% seen once. The sample consisted of peripheral blood. Receptors were obtained from a woman aged 70-85 years with acute or convalescent COVID-19. The CDR3 runs from the conserved cysteine through the conserved F or W. A D gene is named only where the DNA matches it firmly. A row's size may be missing; if present it is once, few, many or a size class.

j_call: TRBJ2-4
d_call: -
clone_size: once
v_call: TRBV18
cdr3_nt: TGTGCCAGCTCACCACAAGCAGGGGAACACATTCAGTACTTC
cdr3_aa: CASSPQAGEHIQYF

j_call: TRBJ1-2
d_call: -
clone_size: -
v_call: TRBV6-6
cdr3_nt: TGTGCCAGCAGTAACCCCACAGGAAGTTACAACTATGGCTACACCTTC
cdr3_aa: CASSNPTGSYNYGYTF

j_call: TRBJ1-2
d_call: -
clone_size: -
v_call: TRBV18
cdr3_nt: TGTGCCAGCTCACCACAGGAGAGCTATGGCTACACCTTC
cdr3_aa: CASSPQESYGYTF

j_call: TRBJ2-2
d_call: -
clone_size: -
v_call: TRBV6-2/TRBV6-3
cdr3_nt: TGTGCCAGCAGCTATACACGCGGGACGGCCAACACCGGGGAGCTGTTTTTT
cdr3_aa: CASSYTRGTANTGELFF

j_call: TRBJ2-3
d_call: TRBD2
clone_size: -
v_call: TRBV30
cdr3_nt: TGTGCCTGGAGTGTATACGCGGGGGCGCAGTATTTT
cdr3_aa: CAWSVYAGAQYF

j_call: TRBJ1-1
d_call: -
clone_size: -
v_call: TRBV5-1
cdr3_nt: TGCGCCAGCAGCTTGGCGCCCCAGGATGGCGGGACTGAAGCTTTCTTT
cdr3_aa: CASSLAPQDGGTEAFF

j_call: TRBJ2-7
d_call: -
clone_size: -
v_call: TRBV5-6
cdr3_nt: TGTGCCAGCAGCACGACAGTGAGCTCCTACGAGCAGTACTTC
cdr3_aa: CASSTTVSSYEQYF

j_call: TRBJ1-3
d_call: -
clone_size: -
v_call: TRBV13
cdr3_nt: TGTGCCAGCAGGGACCAGGGGCCCTCTGGAAACACCATATATTTT
cdr3_aa: CASRDQGPSGNTIYF

j_call: TRBJ2-1
d_call: -
clone_size: -
v_call: TRBV9
cdr3_nt: TGTGCCAGCAGCGCCCAAGCGAACCCCTTAGATGAGCAGTTCTTC
cdr3_aa: CASSAQANPLDEQFF

j_call: TRBJ2-5
d_call: TRBD1
clone_size: -
v_call: TRBV7-3
cdr3_nt: TGTGCCAGCAGCGGGACAGGGGGAAGGCAAGAGACCCAGTACTTC
cdr3_aa: CASSGTGGRQETQYF

j_call: TRBJ1-1
d_call: -
clone_size: -
v_call: TRBV3-1/TRBV3-2
cdr3_nt: TGTGCCAGCAGCCAGGCGCAGGGGAACACTGAAGCTTTCTTT
cdr3_aa: CASSQAQGNTEAFF

j_call: TRBJ1-6
d_call: -
clone_size: -
v_call: TRBV7-9
cdr3_nt: TGTGCCAGCAGCTTAAACCAAGCGGAAGATAATTCACCCCTCCACTTT
cdr3_aa: CASSLNQAEDNSPLHF

j_call: TRBJ1-6
d_call: TRBD1
clone_size: -
v_call: TRBV7-9
cdr3_nt: TGTGCCAGCAGCCCGGGACAGGGGGCGTCTGGCAGTGGTTCACCCCTCCACTTT
cdr3_aa: CASSPGQGASGSGSPLHF

j_call: TRBJ1-2
d_call: TRBD1
clone_size: -
v_call: TRBV4-1
cdr3_nt: TGCGCCAGCAGCCTCCAGGGGGCTTTTCCAAACTATGGCTACACCTTC
cdr3_aa: CASSLQGAFPNYGYTF

j_call: TRBJ2-7
d_call: -
clone_size: -
v_call: TRBV7-2
cdr3_nt: TGTGCCAGCAGCTCCAATCCCTACGAGCAGTACTTC
cdr3_aa: CASSSNPYEQYF

j_call: TRBJ2-7
d_call: TRBD1
clone_size: -
v_call: TRBV11-2
cdr3_nt: TGTGCCAGCAGCAGGGACAGGAGCTCCTACGAGCAGTACTTC
cdr3_aa: CASSRDRSSYEQYF

j_call: TRBJ1-6
d_call: TRBD1
clone_size: -
v_call: TRBV9
cdr3_nt: TGTGCCAGCAGCGTAGCGTGGGACAGGGGTAGTTCACCCCTCCACTTT
cdr3_aa: CASSVAWDRGSSPLHF

j_call: TRBJ2-7
d_call: TRBD2
clone_size: -
v_call: TRBV6-5
cdr3_nt: TGTGCCAGCAGTTACTCGGGAGGGCCAAGCTCCTACGAGCAGTACTTC
cdr3_aa: CASSYSGGPSSYEQYF

j_call: TRBJ2-7
d_call: -
clone_size: -
v_call: TRBV5-5
cdr3_nt: TGTGCCAGCAGCTTGGTCATTCAGATCGAGCAGTACTTC
cdr3_aa: CASSLVIQIEQYF

j_call: TRBJ1-6
d_call: TRBD1
clone_size: many
v_call: TRBV30
cdr3_nt: TGTGCCTGGAGTGCGGGACAGGATAATTCACCCCTCCACTTT
cdr3_aa: CAWSAGQDNSPLHF

j_call: TRBJ2-2
d_call: -
clone_size: -
v_call: TRBV27
cdr3_nt: TGTGCCAGCGGGGGCACCGCGCCCGGGGAGCTGTTTTTT
cdr3_aa: CASGGTAPGELFF

j_call: TRBJ1-2
d_call: TRBD1
clone_size: -
v_call: TRBV28
cdr3_nt: TGTGCCAGCAGTCAGGGGACAGGGGCGGTGAGAGGCTACACCTTC
cdr3_aa: CASSQGTGAVRGYTF

j_call: TRBJ2-3
d_call: TRBD1
clone_size: -
v_call: TRBV10-3
cdr3_nt: TGTGCCATCAGGAGACCGGGACAGGGAATGGATACGCAGTATTTT
cdr3_aa: CAIRRPGQGMDTQYF

j_call: TRBJ1-6
d_call: TRBD1
clone_size: -
v_call: TRBV19
cdr3_nt: TGTGCCAGTAGTAACAGGGGGCTCAATTCACCCCTCCACTTT
cdr3_aa: CASSNRGLNSPLHF

j_call: TRBJ2-5
d_call: -
clone_size: -
v_call: TRBV9
cdr3_nt: TGTGCCAGCAGCGTAGACCCAGGGGACCAAGAGACCCAGTACTTC
cdr3_aa: CASSVDPGDQETQYF

j_call: TRBJ1-6
d_call: TRBD1
clone_size: -
v_call: TRBV6-5
cdr3_nt: TGTGCCAGCACCCAACTGAGGACAGGGGATTCACCCCTCCACTTT
cdr3_aa: CASTQLRTGDSPLHF

j_call: TRBJ2-1
d_call: -
clone_size: -
v_call: TRBV27
cdr3_nt: TGTGCCAGCAGTTTGACGGGGGGCTCCAATGAGCAGTTCTTC
cdr3_aa: CASSLTGGSNEQFF

j_call: TRBJ1-5
d_call: -
clone_size: -
v_call: TRBV15
cdr3_nt: TGTGCCACCATGAGGACAGTTAATCAGCCCCAGCATTTT
cdr3_aa: CATMRTVNQPQHF

j_call: TRBJ2-1
d_call: TRBD1
clone_size: -
v_call: TRBV18
cdr3_nt: TGTGCCAGCTCACCAGACAGGGGAATCAATGAGCAGTTCTTC
cdr3_aa: CASSPDRGINEQFF